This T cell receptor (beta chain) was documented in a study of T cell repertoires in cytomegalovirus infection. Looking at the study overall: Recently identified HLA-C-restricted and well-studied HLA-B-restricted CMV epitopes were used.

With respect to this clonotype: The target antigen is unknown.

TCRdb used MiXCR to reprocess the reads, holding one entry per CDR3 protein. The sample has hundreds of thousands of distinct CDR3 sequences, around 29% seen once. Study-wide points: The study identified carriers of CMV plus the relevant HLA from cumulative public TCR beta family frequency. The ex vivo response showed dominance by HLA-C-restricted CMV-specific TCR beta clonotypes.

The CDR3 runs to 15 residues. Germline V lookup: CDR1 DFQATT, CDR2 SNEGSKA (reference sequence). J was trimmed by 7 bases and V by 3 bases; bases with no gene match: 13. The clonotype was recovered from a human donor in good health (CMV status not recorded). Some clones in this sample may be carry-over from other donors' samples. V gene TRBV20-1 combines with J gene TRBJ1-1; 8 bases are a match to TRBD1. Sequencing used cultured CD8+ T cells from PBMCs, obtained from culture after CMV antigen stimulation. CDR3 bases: TGCAGTGCTAGGCGGACAGGGACTCTACCCTTTGAAGCTTTCTTT. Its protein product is CSARRTGTLPFEAFF.